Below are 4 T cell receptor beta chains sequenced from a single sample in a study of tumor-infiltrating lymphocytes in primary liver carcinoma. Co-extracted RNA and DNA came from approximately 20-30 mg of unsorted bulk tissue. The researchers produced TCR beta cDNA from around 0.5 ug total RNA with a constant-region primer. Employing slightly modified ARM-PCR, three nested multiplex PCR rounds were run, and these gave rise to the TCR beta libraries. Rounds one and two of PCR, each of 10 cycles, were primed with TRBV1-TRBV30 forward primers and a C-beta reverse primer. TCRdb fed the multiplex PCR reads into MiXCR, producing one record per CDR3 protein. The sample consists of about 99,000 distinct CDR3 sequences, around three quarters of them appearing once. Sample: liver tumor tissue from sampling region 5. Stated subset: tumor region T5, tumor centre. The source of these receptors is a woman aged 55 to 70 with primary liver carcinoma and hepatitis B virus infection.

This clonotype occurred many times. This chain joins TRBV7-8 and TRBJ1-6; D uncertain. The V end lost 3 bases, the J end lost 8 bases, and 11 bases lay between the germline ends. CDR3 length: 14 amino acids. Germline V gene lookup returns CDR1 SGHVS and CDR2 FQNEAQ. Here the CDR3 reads CASSFGEADSPLHF. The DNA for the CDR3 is TGTGCCAGCAGCTTCGGGGAAGCTGATTCACCCCTCCACTTT.

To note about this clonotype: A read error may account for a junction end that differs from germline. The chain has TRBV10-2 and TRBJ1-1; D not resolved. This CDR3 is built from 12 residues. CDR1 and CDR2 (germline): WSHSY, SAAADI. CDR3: CDSSFGGTEAFF. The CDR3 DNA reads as TGCGACAGCAGTTTCGGTGGGACTGAAGCTTTCTTT.

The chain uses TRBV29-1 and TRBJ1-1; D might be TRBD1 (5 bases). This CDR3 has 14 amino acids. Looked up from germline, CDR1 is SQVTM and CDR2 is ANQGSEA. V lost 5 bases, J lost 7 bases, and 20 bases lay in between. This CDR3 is CSVTRRAMGIEAFF. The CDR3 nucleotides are TGCAGCGTTACCCGCAGGGCCATGGGCATTGAAGCTTTCTTT.

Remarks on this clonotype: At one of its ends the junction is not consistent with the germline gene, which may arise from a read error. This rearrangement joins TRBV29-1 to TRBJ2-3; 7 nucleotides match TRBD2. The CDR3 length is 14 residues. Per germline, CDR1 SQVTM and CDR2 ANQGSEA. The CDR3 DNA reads TGCGGCGTGGAGGGCGGGAGAGGCACAGATACGCAATATTTT. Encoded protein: CGVEGGRGTDTQYF.